What follows are 21 T cell receptor beta chains derived from one specimen sequenced in a study of T cells after yellow fever vaccination. TCRdb reprocessed the 5' RACE reads with MiXCR, giving one entry per CDR3 protein. The table includes about 260,000 distinct CDR3 sequences, roughly 13% detected once. Here the sequenced sample was CD4+ T cells sorted from PBMCs, taken 45 days after the yellow fever booster vaccination. These receptor sequences come from a man aged 25 to 40 who received the YFV17D yellow fever vaccine.

V is TRBV27 and J is TRBJ2-5; possible D gene TRBD1, 6 bases. Trimming removed 5 bases from V and 4 bases from J, with 14 bases in between. CDR3 length: 14 residues. Germline assignment: CDR1 MNHEY and CDR2 SMNVEV (reference sequence). CDR3 residues: CASSKNGQPETQYF. The DNA of the CDR3 is TGTGCCAGCAGTAAGAATGGACAGCCAGAGACCCAGTACTTC.

Details on this clonotype: An end of the junction does not agree with germline; a read error may underlie this. V and J are TRBV7-7 and TRBJ2-7; D remains unclear. Germline lookup yields CDR1 SSHAT and CDR2 FNYEAQ (reference sequence). This CDR3 spans 14 amino acids. CDR3 protein: CASSPSLISCEQYF. For the CDR3, the DNA is TGTGCTAGCAGCCCCTCCCTCATATCCTGTGAGCAGTACTTC.

In this sample, this clonotype turned up a few times. The chain employs TRBV30 and TRBJ1-1; D remains unclear. CDR1 GTSNPN and CDR2 SVGIG come from the germline V gene (reference sequence). The CDR3 has 13 amino acids. V lost 1 base and J 3 bases, leaving 9 bases between the germline ends. The CDR3 bases are TGTGCCTGGAGTGAACAGCCTCACACTGAAGCTTTCTTT. Amino acids: CAWSEQPHTEAFF.

The gene calls are TRBV6-1 and TRBJ2-1; the match to TRBD1 covers 7 bases. CDR1 MNHNS and CDR2 SASEGT come from the germline V gene. The CDR3 runs 15 residues. V was clipped by 8 bases and J by 0 bases; unmatched bases: 7. CDR3 loop: CASAEQGSSYNEQFF. CDR3 bases: TGTGCCAGCGCCGAACAGGGGAGCTCCTACAATGAGCAGTTCTTC.

The rearrangement uses TRBV16 and TRBJ2-1; unclear D gene. The V end lost 1 base, the J end lost 7 bases, and 8 bases lay between the germline ends. CDR3 length equals 13 residues. Looked up from germline, CDR1 is KGHSY and CDR2 is FQNENV. In DNA form, the CDR3 reads TGTGCCAGCAGCCAATTTCAGAGGAATGAGCAGTTCTTC. It encodes CASSQFQRNEQFF.

This CDR3 reads CASSRQSGGGETQYF. CDR3 DNA sequence: TGTGCCAGCAGCCGCCAATCGGGAGGGGGAGAGACCCAGTACTTC. The rearrangement uses TRBV7-2 and TRBJ2-5, with TRBD2 matching 8 bases. Germline-derived CDR1 and CDR2 are SGHTA and FQGNSA. The CDR3 totals 15 residues. Losses at the gene ends were 5 bases for V and 4 bases for J; bases not matched to a gene: 9.

This clonotype has only a few counts. The chain employs TRBV20-1 and TRBJ2-3, with 8 bases that match TRBD2. Germline CDR1 and CDR2: DFQATT and SNEGSKA (reference sequence). The CDR3 extends over 13 amino acids. The V segment lost 3 bases and the J segment 2 bases; nucleotides outside the gene matches: 1. The CDR3 here is CSARREDTDTQYF. DNA of the CDR3: TGCAGTGCTAGGCGGGAGGACACAGATACGCAGTATTTT.

The table lists this clonotype with many counts. V usage is TRBV15 and J usage is TRBJ2-3; D is uncertain. This CDR3 region has 15 residues. The V gene lost 0 bases and the J gene lost 3 bases, with 10 bases spanning the gap. CDR1 and CDR2 (germline): LNHNV, YYDKDF (reference sequence). CDR3 DNA: TGTGCCACCAGCAGAGAGGGGATTGGGACAGATACGCAGTATTTT. Translating gives CATSREGIGTDTQYF.

CDR3 sequence reads: CASSERSEGPLEQYF. Written as DNA, the CDR3 is TGTGCCAGCAGTGAGAGGTCGGAGGGGCCCCTCGAGCAGTACTTC. The genes are TRBV2 and TRBJ2-7, with D maybe TRBD2 (6 bases). V was trimmed by 3 bases and J by 6 bases, leaving 18 bases between them. CDR1 and CDR2 from the germline V gene are SNHLY and FYNNEI. The CDR3 totals 15 residues.

This clonotype has a handful of counts. The chain uses TRBV28 and TRBJ2-3; D not certain. This CDR3 is built from 17 residues. CDR1 and CDR2 from the germline V gene are MDHEN and SYDVKM. Trimming shortened V by 3 bases and J by 0 bases, and 16 bases separated the two germline ends. The CDR3 DNA reads TGTGCCAGCAGTTTCCCACTGGTAGGCGAGAGCACAGATACGCAGTATTTT. Its translation is CASSFPLVGESTDTQYF. The whole variable domain, remainder taken from reference TRBV28 and TRBJ2-3, is DVKVTQSSRYLVKRTGEKVFLECVQDMDHENMFWYRQDPGLGLRLIYFSYDVKMKEKGDIPEGYSVSREKKERFSLILESASTNQTSMYLCASSFPLVGESTDTQYFGPGTRLTVL.

The chain employs TRBV7-2 and TRBJ2-7, with a weak D call TRBD1 (6 bases). Trimming removed 1 base at V and 2 bases at J, with 15 bases between. The CDR3 is 16 amino acids. Germline V gives CDR1 SGHTA, CDR2 FQGNSA. The CDR3 nucleotides are TGTGCCAGCAGCTTAGTTTTCGACAGGACCACCTACGAGCAGTACTTC. Protein sequence: CASSLVFDRTTYEQYF.

This clonotype has only a few counts. V and J are TRBV15 and TRBJ2-2, with D unclear. Germline CDR1 is LNHNV and CDR2 is YYDKDF (reference sequence). The CDR3 extends over 14 amino acids. The V end lost 5 bases, the J end lost 4 bases, and 11 bases lay between the germline ends. The CDR3 protein is CATSADWTTGELFF. CDR3 coding DNA: TGTGCCACCAGCGCCGATTGGACCACCGGGGAGCTGTTTTTT. The full variable domain, its missing parts supplied by reference TRBV15 and TRBJ2-2, is DAMVIQNPRYQVTQFGKPVTLSCSQTLNHNVMYWYQQKSSQAPKLLFHYYDKDFNNEADTPDNFQSRRPNTSFCFLDIRSPGLGDTAMYLCATSADWTTGELFFGEGSRLTVL.

The chain joins TRBV7-6 to TRBJ2-1; 9 bases fit TRBD2. Germline V gene sequence: CDR1 SGHVS, CDR2 FNYEAQ. This CDR3 comprises 16 residues. V trimming: 7 bases; J trimming: 9 bases; junction bases outside the gene matches: 16. CDR3 amino acids: CASTSVGASGISEQFF. The CDR3 bases are TGTGCCAGCACCTCGGTAGGGGCTAGCGGGATAAGTGAGCAGTTCTTC.

The chain couples TRBV12-3 or TRBV12-4 to TRBJ2-3; 12 bases are a match to TRBD2. The CDR3 loop spans 17 amino acids. V dropped 5 bases and J dropped 4; count of bases not matched to a gene: 10. CDR3 bases: TGTGCCAGCAGTCCCCGGACTAGCGGGATATCGGCAGATACGCAGTATTTT. Its protein product is CASSPRTSGISADTQYF.

This clonotype was seen a handful of times. V is TRBV7-2 and J is TRBJ2-7; 13 nucleotides line up with TRBD2. Germline CDR1 SGHTA, CDR2 FQGNSA. This CDR3 region has 15 residues. V trimming: 5 bases; J trimming: 6 bases; junction bases outside the gene matches: 7. CDR3 region: CASSVTSGRAGEQYF. Here the CDR3 DNA reads TGTGCCAGCAGCGTAACTAGCGGGAGGGCCGGCGAGCAGTACTTC.

This chain uses TRBV11-2 with TRBJ2-5; maybe TRBD1 (5 bases). The V end lost 1 base, the J end lost 5 bases, and 11 bases lay between the germline ends. The CDR3 sequence is 14 residues long. In germline, CDR1 is SGHAT, CDR2 FQNNGV. The CDR3: CASSLVGRAETQYF. The CDR3, as DNA: TGTGCCAGCAGCTTAGTAGGCAGGGCGGAGACCCAGTACTTC. Filled out from reference TRBV11-2 and TRBJ2-5, the complete variable domain reads EAGVAQSPRYKIIEKRQSVAFWCNPISGHATLYWYQQILGQGPKLLIQFQNNGVVDDSQLPKDRFSAERLKGVDSTLKIQPAKLEDSAVYLCASSLVGRAETQYFGPGTRLLVL.

The J gene is TRBJ2-7, the V gene TRBV4-2; D is unresolved. Trimming removed 3 bases at V and 3 bases at J, with 15 bases between. CDR1 LGHNA and CDR2 YNFKEQ come from the germline V gene. CDR3 size: 15 residues. CDR3 residues: CASSQATSQNYEQYF. For the CDR3, the DNA is TGTGCCAGCAGCCAGGCGACGAGTCAGAACTACGAGCAGTACTTC.

The rearrangement uses TRBV7-9 and TRBJ2-2; 10 nucleotides align to TRBD2. CDR3 length equals 15 residues. The trim removed 5 bases at V and 7 bases at J, leaving 7 bases unmatched. Germline lookup yields CDR1 SEHNR and CDR2 FQNEAQ (reference sequence). For the CDR3, the DNA is TGTGCCAGCAGCACCAGGGGACTAGCGCTCGGGGAGCTGTTTTTT. Translated: CASSTRGLALGELFF.

The rearrangement links TRBV6-1 to TRBJ2-2; 10 bases fit TRBD1. CDR1 is MNHNS, CDR2 SASEGT, per germline. The CDR3 is made up of 16 amino acids. Losses at the gene ends were 6 bases for V and 3 bases for J; bases not matched to a gene: 7. The CDR3 reads CASRVDRGRHTGELFF. CDR3 in DNA: TGTGCCAGCAGAGTCGACAGGGGGCGTCACACCGGGGAGCTGTTTTTT.

This chain joins TRBV3-1 and TRBJ2-7, with TRBD2 matching 7 bases. V shed 0 bases and J 2 bases; nucleotides not matched to a gene: 10. The germline V gene has CDR1 LGHDT and CDR2 YNNKEL (reference sequence). The CDR3 has 17 residues. The CDR3 reads CASSQDVWGRGAYEQYF. DNA for the CDR3: TGTGCCAGCAGCCAAGATGTTTGGGGACGGGGGGCCTACGAGCAGTACTTC.

This clonotype was seen only once. This rearrangement joins TRBV18 to TRBJ1-1, with D unresolved. CDR1 is KGHSH, CDR2 LQKENI, per germline. The CDR3 has 13 amino acids. V shed 6 bases and J shed 3 bases, with 11 bases lying between them. The DNA for the CDR3 is TGTGCCAGCTCCCTCGGAAAGGACACTGAAGCTTTCTTT. This encodes CASSLGKDTEAFF.